This TCR beta chain was profiled in a study of cytomegalovirus exposure and HLA in healthy donors. Findings and limits, study-wide: Per a later analysis, about 17,000 TCR beta sequences showed association with HLA alleles at 0.05 false discovery rate. Reports showed the classifier diagnosing cytomegalovirus status with high specificity and sensitivity. Most TCR beta V segments were productive about 87% or about 30% of the time in an earlier analysis.

The study ran its PCR with 60 Vbeta and 13 Jbeta primers. Some clones are missing from TCRdb's copy, which holds only in-frame ones; the method was immunoSEQ multiplex PCR. The sample records around 100,000 clones, approximately 80% being singletons. Likely unrecorded immune exposures existed in these nominally healthy donors. The CDR3 has 15 residues. J lost 5 bases, V lost 4 bases, and 7 bases had no gene match. The V gene's germline CDR1 is MNHEY and CDR2 SVGAGI. There are a few counts of this clone. Its antigen is undetermined. This clonotype originated in a female donor in good health and CMV-seropositive. Input material: PBMCs. The rearrangement links TRBV6-5 to TRBJ2-5; 10 bases align to TRBD1. CDR3: CASSSLGTGVETQYF. The DNA of the CDR3 is TGTGCCAGCAGTTCCCTTGGGACAGGGGTGGAGACCCAGTACTTC.